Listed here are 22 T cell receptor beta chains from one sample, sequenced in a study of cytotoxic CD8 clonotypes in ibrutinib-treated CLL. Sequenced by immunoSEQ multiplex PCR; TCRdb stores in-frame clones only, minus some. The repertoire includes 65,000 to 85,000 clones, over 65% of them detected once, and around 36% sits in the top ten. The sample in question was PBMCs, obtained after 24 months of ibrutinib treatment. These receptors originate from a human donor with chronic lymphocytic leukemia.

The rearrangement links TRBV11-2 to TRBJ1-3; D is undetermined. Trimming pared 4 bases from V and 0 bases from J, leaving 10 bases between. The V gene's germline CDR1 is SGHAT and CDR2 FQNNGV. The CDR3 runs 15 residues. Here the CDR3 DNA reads TGTGCCAGCAGCTCCGGACGGATCTCTGGAAACACCATATATTTT. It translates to CASSSGRISGNTIYF.

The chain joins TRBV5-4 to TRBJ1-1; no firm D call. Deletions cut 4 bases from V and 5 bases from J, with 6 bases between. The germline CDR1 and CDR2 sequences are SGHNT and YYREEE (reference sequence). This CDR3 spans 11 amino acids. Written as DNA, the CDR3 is TGTGCCAGCAGCCGTGCTACTGAAGCTTTCTTT. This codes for CASSRATEAFF.

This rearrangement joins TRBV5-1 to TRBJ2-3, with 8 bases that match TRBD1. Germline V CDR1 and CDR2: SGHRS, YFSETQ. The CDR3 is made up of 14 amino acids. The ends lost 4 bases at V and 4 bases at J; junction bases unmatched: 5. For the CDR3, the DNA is TGCGCCAGCAGCCCGGACAGGGAAGCAGATACGCAGTATTTT. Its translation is CASSPDREADTQYF.

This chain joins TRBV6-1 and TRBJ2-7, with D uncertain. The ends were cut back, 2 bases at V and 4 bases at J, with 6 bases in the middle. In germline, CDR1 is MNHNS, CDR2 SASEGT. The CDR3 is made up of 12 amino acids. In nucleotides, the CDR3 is TGTGCCAGCAGTGAACTAGGGTACGAGCAGTACTTC. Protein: CASSELGYEQYF.

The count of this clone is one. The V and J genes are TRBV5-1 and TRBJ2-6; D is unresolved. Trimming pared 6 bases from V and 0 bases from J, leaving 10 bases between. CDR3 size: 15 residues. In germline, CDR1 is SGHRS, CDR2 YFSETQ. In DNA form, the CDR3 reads TGCGCCAGCAATCAAGTCGGCTCTGGGGCCAACGTCCTGACTTTC. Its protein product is CASNQVGSGANVLTF.

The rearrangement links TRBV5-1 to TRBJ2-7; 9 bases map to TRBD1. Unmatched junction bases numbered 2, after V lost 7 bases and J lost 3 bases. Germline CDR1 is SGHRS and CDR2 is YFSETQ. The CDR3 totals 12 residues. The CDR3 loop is CASATGGYEQYF. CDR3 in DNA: TGCGCCAGCGCGACAGGGGGCTACGAGCAGTACTTC.

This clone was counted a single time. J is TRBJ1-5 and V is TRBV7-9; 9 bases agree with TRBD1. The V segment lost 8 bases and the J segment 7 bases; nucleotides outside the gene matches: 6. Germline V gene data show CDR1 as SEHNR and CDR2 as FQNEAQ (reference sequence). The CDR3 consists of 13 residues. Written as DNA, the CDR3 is TGTGCCAGCTCTTTACAGGGGGCCCAGCCCCAGCATTTT. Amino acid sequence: CASSLQGAQPQHF.

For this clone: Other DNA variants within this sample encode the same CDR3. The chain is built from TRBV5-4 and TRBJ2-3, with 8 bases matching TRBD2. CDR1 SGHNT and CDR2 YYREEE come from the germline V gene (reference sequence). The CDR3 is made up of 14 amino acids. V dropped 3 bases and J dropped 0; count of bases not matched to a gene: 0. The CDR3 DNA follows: TGTGCCAGCAGCTCTAGCGGGAGCACAGATACGCAGTATTTT. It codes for CASSSSGSTDTQYF.

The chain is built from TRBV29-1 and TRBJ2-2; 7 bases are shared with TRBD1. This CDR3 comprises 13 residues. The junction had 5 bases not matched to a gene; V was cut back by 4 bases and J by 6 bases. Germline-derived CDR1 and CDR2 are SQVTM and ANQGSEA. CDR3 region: CSVGGQGAGELFF. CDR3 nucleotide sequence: TGCAGCGTTGGAGGCCAGGGGGCCGGGGAGCTGTTTTTT.

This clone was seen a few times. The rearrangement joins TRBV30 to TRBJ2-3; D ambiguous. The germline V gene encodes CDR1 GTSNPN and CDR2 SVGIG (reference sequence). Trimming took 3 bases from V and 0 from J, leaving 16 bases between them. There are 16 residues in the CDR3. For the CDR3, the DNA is TGTGCCTGGAGCCCTGGTATAGTCGGGAGCACAGATACGCAGTATTTT. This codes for CAWSPGIVGSTDTQYF.

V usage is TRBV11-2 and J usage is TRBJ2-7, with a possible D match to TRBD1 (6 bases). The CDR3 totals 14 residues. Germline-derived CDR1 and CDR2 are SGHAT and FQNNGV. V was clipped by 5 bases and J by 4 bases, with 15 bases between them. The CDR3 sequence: CASSEPGHAYEQYF. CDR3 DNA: TGTGCCAGCAGCGAACCGGGACACGCGTACGAGCAGTACTTC.

CDR3 DNA: TGTGCCAGTAGTATAGACGGGGGGCCGGGCCAGCCCCAGCATTTT. This codes for CASSIDGGPGQPQHF. The chain is built from TRBV19 and TRBJ1-5; D might be TRBD1 (6 bases). With 0 bases removed from V and 7 bases from J, the gap between germline ends came to 13 bases. Germline V gene data show CDR1 as LNHDA and CDR2 as SQIVND (reference sequence). This CDR3 has 15 amino acids.

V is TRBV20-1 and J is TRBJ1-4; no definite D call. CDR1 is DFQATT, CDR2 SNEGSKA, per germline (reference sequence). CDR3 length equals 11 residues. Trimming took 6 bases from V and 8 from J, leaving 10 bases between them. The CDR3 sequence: CSATREEKLFF. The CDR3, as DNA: TGCAGTGCGACAAGGGAGGAAAAACTGTTTTTT.

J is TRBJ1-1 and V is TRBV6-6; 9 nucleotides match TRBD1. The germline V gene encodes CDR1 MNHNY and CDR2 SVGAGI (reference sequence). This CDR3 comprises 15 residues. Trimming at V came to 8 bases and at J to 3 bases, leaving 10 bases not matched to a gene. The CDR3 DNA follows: TGTGCCAGCGTCCGGGACAGGGAGATCGACACTGAAGCTTTCTTT. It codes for CASVRDREIDTEAFF.

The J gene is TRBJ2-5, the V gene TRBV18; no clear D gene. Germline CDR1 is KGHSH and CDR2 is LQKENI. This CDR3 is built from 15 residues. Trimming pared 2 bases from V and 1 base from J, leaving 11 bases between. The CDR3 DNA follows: TGTGCCAGCTCACCAGATCAAACAGCCCAAGAGACCCAGTACTTC. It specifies CASSPDQTAQETQYF. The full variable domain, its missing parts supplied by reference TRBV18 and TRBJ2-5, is NAGVMQNPRHLVRRRGQEARLRCSPMKGHSHVYWYRQLPEEGLKFMVYLQKENIIDESGMPKERFSAEFPKEGPSILRIQQVVRGDSAAYFCASSPDQTAQETQYFGPGTRLLVL.

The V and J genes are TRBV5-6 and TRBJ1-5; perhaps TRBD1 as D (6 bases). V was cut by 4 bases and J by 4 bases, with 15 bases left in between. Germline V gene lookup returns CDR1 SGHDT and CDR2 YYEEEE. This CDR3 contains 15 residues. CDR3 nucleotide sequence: TGTGCCAGCAGCCGGCCGAAGGACAGTAATCAGCCCCAGCATTTT. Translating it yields CASSRPKDSNQPQHF.

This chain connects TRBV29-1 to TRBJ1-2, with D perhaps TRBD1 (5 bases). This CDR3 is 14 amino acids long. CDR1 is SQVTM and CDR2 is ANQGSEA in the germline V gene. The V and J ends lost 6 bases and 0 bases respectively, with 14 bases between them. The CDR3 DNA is TGCAGCGTGGCCAAGGCAGGGACTAACTATGGCTACACCTTC. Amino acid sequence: CSVAKAGTNYGYTF.

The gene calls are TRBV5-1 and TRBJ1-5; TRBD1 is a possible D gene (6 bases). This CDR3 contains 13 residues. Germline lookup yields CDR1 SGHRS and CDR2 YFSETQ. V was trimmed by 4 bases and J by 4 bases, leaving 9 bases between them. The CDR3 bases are TGCGCCAGCAGCCTCGGACAGAATCAGCCCCAGCATTTT. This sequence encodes CASSLGQNQPQHF. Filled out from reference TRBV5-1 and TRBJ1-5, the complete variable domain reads KAGVTQTPRYLIKTRGQQVTLSCSPISGHRSVSWYQQTPGQGLQFLFEYFSETQRNKGNFPGRFSGRQFSNSRSEMNVSTLELGDSALYLCASSLGQNQPQHFGDGTRLSIL.

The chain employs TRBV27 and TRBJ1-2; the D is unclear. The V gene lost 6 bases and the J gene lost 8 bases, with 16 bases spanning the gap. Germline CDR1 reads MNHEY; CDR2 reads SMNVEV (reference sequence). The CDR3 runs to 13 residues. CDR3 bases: TGTGCCAGCAGGCCTCCGGGGATGAGGGGCTACACCTTC. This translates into CASRPPGMRGYTF.

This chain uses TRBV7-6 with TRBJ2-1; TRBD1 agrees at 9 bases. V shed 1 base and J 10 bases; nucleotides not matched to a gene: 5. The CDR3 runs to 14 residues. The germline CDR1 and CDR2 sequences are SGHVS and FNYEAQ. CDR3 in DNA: TGTGCCAGCAGCTTAGGGACAGGGGCAGACGAGCAGTTCTTC. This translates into CASSLGTGADEQFF. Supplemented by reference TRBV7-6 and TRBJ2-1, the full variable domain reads GAGVSQSPRYKVTKRGQDVALRCDPISGHVSLYWYRQALGQGPEFLTYFNYEAQQDKSGLPNDRFSAERPEGSISTLTIQRTEQRDSAMYRCASSLGTGADEQFFGPGTRLTVL.

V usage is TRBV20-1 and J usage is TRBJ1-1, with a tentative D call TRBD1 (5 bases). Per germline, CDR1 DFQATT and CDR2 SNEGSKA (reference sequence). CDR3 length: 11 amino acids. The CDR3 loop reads CKGLMNTEAFF. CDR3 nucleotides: TGCAAGGGACTGATGAACACTGAAGCTTTCTTT.

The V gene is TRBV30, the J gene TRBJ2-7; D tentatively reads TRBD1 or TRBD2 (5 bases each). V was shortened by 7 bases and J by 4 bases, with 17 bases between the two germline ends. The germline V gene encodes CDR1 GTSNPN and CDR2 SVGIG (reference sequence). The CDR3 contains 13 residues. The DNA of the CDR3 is TGTGCCTTTACCGGGACCCAGCGTTACGAGCAGTACTTC. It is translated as CAFTGTQRYEQYF.